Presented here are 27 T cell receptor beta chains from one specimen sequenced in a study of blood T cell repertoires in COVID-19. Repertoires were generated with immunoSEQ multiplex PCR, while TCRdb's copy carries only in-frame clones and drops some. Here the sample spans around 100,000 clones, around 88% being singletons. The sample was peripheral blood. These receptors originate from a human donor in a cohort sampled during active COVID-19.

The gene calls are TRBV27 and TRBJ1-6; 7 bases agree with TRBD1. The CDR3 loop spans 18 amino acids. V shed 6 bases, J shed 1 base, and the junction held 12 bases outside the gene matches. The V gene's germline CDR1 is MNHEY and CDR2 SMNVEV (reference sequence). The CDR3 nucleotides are TGTGCCAGCAGCAGTAGAGCTCAACAGGGGTCCTATAATTCACCCCTCCACTTT. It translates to CASSSRAQQGSYNSPLHF.

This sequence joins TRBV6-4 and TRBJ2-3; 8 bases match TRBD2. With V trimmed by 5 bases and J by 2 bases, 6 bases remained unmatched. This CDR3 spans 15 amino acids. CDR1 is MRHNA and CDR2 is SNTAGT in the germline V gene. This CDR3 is CASSTGTRDTDTQYF. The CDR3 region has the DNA TGTGCCAGCAGTACCGGGACTAGGGACACAGATACGCAGTATTTT.

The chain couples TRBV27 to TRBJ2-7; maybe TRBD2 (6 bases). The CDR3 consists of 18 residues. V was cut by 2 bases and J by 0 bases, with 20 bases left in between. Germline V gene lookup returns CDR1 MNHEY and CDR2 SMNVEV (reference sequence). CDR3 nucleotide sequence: TGTGCCAGCAGTTTACAGAGCTCGGAGGGGCCGAGCTCCTACGAGCAGTACTTC. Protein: CASSLQSSEGPSSYEQYF.

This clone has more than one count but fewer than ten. The CDR3 loop reads CASSPGLSQETQYF. DNA for the CDR3: TGTGCCAGCAGCCCCGGACTGAGCCAAGAGACCCAGTACTTC. This sequence joins TRBV5-4 and TRBJ2-5, with D tentatively TRBD2 (5 bases). V was pared by 4 bases and J by 1 base, with 11 bases between. Germline V CDR1 and CDR2: SGHNT, YYREEE (reference sequence). The CDR3 runs to 14 residues.

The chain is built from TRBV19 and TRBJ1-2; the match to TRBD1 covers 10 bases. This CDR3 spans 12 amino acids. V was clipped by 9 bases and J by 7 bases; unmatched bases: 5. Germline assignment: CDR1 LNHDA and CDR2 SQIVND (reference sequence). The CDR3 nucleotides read TGTGCCAGCCTAGGACAGGGGGGTGGCTACACCTTC. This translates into CASLGQGGGYTF.

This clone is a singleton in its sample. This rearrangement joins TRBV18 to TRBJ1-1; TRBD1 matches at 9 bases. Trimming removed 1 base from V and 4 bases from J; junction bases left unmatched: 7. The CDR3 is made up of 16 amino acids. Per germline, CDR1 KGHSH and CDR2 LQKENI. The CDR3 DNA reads TGTGCCAGCTCACCACGGGACAGGGCGCGGTCCACTGAAGCTTTCTTT. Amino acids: CASSPRDRARSTEAFF.

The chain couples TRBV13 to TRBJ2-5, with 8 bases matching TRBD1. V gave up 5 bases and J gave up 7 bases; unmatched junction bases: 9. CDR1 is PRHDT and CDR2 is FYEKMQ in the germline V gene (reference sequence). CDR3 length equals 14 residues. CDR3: CASSRQGAPATQYF. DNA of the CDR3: TGTGCCAGCAGCCGTCAGGGGGCGCCCGCGACCCAGTACTTC.

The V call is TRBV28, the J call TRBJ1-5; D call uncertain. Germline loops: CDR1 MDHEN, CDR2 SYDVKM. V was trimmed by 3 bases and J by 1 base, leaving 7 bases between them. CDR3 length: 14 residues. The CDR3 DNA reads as TGTGCCAGCAGTTTCTCGACAAGCAATCAGCCCCAGCATTTT. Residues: CASSFSTSNQPQHF. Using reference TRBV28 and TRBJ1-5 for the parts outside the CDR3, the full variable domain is DVKVTQSSRYLVKRTGEKVFLECVQDMDHENMFWYRQDPGLGLRLIYFSYDVKMKEKGDIPEGYSVSREKKERFSLILESASTNQTSMYLCASSFSTSNQPQHFGDGTRLSIL.

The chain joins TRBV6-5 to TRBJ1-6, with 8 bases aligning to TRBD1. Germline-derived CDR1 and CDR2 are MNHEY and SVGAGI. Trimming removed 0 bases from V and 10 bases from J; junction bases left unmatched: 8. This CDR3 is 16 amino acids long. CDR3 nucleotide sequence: TGTGCCAGCAGTTACTCGACGGGACAGGAGCGATCACCCCTCCACTTT. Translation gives CASSYSTGQERSPLHF.

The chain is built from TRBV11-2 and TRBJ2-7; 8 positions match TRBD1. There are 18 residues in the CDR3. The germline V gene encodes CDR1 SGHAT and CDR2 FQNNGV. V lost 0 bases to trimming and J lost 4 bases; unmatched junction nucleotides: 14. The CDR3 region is CASSLDRGPDRVTYEQYF. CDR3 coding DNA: TGTGCCAGCAGCTTAGATAGGGGCCCGGACAGGGTGACATACGAGCAGTACTTC.

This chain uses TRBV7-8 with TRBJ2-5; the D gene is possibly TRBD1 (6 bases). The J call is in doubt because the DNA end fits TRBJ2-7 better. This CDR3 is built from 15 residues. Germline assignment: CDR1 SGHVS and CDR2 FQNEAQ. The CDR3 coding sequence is TGTGCCAGCAGCTCACGAGGGGGACAAGGATACGAGCAGTACTTC. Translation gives CASSSRGGQGYEQYF.

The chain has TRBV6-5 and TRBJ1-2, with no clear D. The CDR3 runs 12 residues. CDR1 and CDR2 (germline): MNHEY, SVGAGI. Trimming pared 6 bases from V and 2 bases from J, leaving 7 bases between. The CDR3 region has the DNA TGTGCCAGCAGGCCGGGAAACTATGGCTACACCTTC. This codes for CASRPGNYGYTF.

This CDR3 is CASSIPTGGGSPLHF. The DNA for the CDR3 is TGTGCCAGTAGTATTCCGACAGGGGGAGGATCACCCCTCCACTTT. The V and J genes are TRBV19 and TRBJ1-6; 9 bases fit TRBD1. V shed 3 bases and J 10 bases; nucleotides not matched to a gene: 7. The CDR3 totals 15 residues. Germline loops: CDR1 LNHDA, CDR2 SQIVND (reference sequence).

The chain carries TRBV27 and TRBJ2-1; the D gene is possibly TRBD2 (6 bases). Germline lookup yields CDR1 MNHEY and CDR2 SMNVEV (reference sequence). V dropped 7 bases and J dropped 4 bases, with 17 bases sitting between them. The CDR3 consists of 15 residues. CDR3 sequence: CASTSSASVYNEQFF. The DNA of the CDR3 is TGTGCCAGCACTTCTAGCGCCAGCGTTTACAATGAGCAGTTCTTC.

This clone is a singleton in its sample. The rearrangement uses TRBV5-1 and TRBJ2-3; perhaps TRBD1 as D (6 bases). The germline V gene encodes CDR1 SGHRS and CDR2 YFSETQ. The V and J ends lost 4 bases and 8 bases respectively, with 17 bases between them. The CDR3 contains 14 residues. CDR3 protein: CASSIDRSPTTQYF. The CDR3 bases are TGCGCCAGCAGCATCGACAGGAGCCCTACTACGCAGTATTTT.

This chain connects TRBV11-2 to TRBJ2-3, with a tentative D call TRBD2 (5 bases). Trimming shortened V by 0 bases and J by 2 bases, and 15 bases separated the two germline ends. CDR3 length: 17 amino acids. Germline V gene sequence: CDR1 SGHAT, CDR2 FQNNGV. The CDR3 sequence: CASSLDQIARVTDTQYF. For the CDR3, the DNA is TGTGCCAGCAGCTTAGATCAGATAGCGAGGGTCACAGATACGCAGTATTTT.

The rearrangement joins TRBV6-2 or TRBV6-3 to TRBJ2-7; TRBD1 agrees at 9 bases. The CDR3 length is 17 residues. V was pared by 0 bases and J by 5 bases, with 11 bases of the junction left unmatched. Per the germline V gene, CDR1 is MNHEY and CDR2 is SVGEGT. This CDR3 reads CASSYSGTGRSRDEQYF. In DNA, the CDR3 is TGTGCCAGCAGTTACTCCGGGACAGGGAGGTCTCGGGACGAGCAGTACTTC.

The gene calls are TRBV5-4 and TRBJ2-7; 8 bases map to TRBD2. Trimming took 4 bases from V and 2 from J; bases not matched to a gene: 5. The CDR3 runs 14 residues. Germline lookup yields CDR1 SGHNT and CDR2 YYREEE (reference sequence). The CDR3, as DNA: TGTGCCAGCAGCCCCGGGACTAGTCCCTACGAGCAGTACTTC. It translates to CASSPGTSPYEQYF.

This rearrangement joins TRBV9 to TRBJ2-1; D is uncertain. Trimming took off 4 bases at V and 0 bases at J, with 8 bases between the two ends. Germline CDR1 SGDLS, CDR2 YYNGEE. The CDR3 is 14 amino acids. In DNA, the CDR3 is TGTGCCAGCAGCACGGCAGGCTCCTACAATGAGCAGTTCTTC. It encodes CASSTAGSYNEQFF.

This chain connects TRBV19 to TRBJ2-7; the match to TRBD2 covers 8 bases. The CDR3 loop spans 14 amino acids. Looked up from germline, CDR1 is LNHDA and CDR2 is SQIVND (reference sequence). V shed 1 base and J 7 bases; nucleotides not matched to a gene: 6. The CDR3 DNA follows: TGTGCCAGTAGTATAGCGGGAGGGCCGTCTGAGCAGTACTTC. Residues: CASSIAGGPSEQYF.

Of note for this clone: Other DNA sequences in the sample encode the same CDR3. As DNA, the CDR3 is TGTGCCAGCAGTCCACAGGGCTACGAGCAGTACTTC. This sequence encodes CASSPQGYEQYF. The V gene is TRBV12-3 or TRBV12-4, the J gene TRBJ2-7; D perhaps matches TRBD1 (6 bases). Trimming took 5 bases from V and 3 from J, leaving 8 bases between them. The CDR3 runs 12 residues.

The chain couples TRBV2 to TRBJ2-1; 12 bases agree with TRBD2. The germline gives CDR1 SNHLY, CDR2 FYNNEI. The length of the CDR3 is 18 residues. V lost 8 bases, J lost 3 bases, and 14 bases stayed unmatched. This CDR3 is CASGSRTSGTAGYNEQFF. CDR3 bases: TGTGCCAGCGGAAGTAGGACTAGCGGGACAGCTGGCTACAATGAGCAGTTCTTC.

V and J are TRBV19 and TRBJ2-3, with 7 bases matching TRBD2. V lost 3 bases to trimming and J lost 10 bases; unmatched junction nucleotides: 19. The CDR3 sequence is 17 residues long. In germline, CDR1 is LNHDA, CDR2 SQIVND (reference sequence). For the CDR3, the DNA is TGTGCCAGTAGTATTACAGGAGCGGGCGGGAGCCACCCTTCGCAGTATTTT. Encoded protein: CASSITGAGGSHPSQYF.

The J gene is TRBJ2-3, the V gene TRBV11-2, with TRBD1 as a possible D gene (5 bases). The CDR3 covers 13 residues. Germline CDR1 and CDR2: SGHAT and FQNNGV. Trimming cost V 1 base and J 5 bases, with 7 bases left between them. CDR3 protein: CASSLGQKDTQYF. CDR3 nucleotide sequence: TGTGCCAGCAGCTTAGGACAGAAAGATACGCAGTATTTT. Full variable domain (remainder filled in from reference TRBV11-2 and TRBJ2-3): EAGVAQSPRYKIIEKRQSVAFWCNPISGHATLYWYQQILGQGPKLLIQFQNNGVVDDSQLPKDRFSAERLKGVDSTLKIQPAKLEDSAVYLCASSLGQKDTQYFGPGTRLTVL.

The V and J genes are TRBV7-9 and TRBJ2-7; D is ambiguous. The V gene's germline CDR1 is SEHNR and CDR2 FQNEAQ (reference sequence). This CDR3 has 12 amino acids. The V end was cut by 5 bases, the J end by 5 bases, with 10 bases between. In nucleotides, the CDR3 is TGTGCCAGCAGCCGTCTATCGGACGAGCAGTACTTC. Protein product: CASSRLSDEQYF. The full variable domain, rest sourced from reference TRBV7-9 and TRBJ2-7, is DTGVSQNPRHKITKRGQNVTFRCDPISEHNRLYWYRQTLGQGPEFLTYFQNEAQLEKSRLLSDRFSAERPKGSFSTLEIQRTEQGDSAMYLCASSRLSDEQYFGPGTRLTVT.

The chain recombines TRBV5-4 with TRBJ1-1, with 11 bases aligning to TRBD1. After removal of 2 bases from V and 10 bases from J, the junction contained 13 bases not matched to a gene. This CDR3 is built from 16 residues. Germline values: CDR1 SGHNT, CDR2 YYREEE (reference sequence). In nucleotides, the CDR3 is TGTGCCAGCAGCTTCCTTGGGACAGGGGGTCTGGAGGGAGCTTTCTTT. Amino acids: CASSFLGTGGLEGAFF.

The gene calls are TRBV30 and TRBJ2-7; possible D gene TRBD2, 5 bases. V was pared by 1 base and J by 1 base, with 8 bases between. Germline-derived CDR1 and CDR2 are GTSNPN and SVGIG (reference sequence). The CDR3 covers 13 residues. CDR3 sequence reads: CAWSAGMSYEQYF. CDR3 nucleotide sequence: TGTGCCTGGAGTGCGGGGATGTCCTACGAGCAGTACTTC.